This TCR beta chain was recovered during a study of shared clonotypes between healthy human individuals. About the research overall: Each donor's CD8 memory used one plate, CD8 naive two, each CD4 subset three. Overall study results and limits: Memory subsets generally showed smaller estimated richness than naive subsets did.

CD45RO-negative, CCR7-positively selected cells formed the naive CD8 fraction, excluding terminally differentiated effector memory CD45RA+ cells. Donors comprised healthy HIV-negative adults lacking recent acute infections or vaccinations. Trimming at V came to 5 bases and at J to 3 bases, leaving 3 bases not matched to a gene. The V gene's germline CDR1 is SQVTM and CDR2 ANQGSEA. The CDR3 spans 12 residues. The method was immunoSEQ multiplex PCR; TCRdb's version includes in-frame clones alone and lacks a portion of them. The repertoire has more than 500,000 clones, roughly 96% of them found once; the top ten carry around 0.12%. Notes on this clone: As yet, its antigen is unknown.

Sequenced material: naive CD8+ T cells sorted from blood. The rearrangement uses TRBV29-1 and TRBJ2-7, with 8 bases fitting TRBD1. This sequence was found in a woman aged 25-40 years in good health. The CDR3, as DNA: TGCAGCGTTTGTGGGACAGGCTACGAGCAGTACTTC. It translates to CSVCGTGYEQYF.